A single sample gave rise to the 14 T cell receptor beta chains below, sequenced in a study of T cell repertoires in cytomegalovirus infection. TCRdb reprocessed the reads with MiXCR, giving one entry per CDR3 protein. The table has around 300,000 distinct CDR3 sequences, less than 25% seen once. These receptors' targets are unknown. The source material was cultured PBMCs, sampled from culture after CMV antigen stimulation. The source of these receptors is a human donor in good health (CMV status not recorded). Some clones in this sample may be carry-over from other donors' samples.

The sample holds many counts of this clonotype. The rearrangement uses TRBV6-5 and TRBJ2-1, with TRBD2 as a possible D gene (5 bases). V gave up 6 bases and J gave up 9 bases, with 15 bases separating them. Per the germline V gene, CDR1 is MNHEY and CDR2 is SVGAGI. CDR3 length: 13 residues. The CDR3 DNA follows: TGTGCCAGCAGCTCACGGGAAGGTATTGAGCAGTTCTTC. Its translation: CASSSREGIEQFF.

In regard to this clonotype: Compared with germline, one end of the junction differs, possibly owing to a read error. The V and J genes are TRBV12-3 or TRBV12-4 and TRBJ1-5, with a possible D match to TRBD1 (6 bases). The CDR3 contains 13 residues. CDR3 loop: CASSSRRGQPRHF. Written as DNA, the CDR3 is TGTGCCAGCAGTTCTCGCCGGGGGCAGCCCCGGCATTTT.

The rearrangement joins TRBV28 to TRBJ2-7; the match to TRBD1 covers 12 bases. CDR1 and CDR2 from the germline V gene are MDHEN and SYDVKM. The CDR3 is 15 amino acids. Germline trimming cut 6 bases from V and 4 bases from J; bases unmatched to any gene: 7. CDR3 DNA sequence: TGTGCCAGCAGCTGCTGGGACAGGGGGCTTTACGAGCAGTACTTC. Its protein is CASSCWDRGLYEQYF.

This clonotype was seen a handful of times. V gene TRBV4-2 combines with J gene TRBJ1-2; 7 bases agree with TRBD1. This CDR3 has 13 amino acids. In germline, CDR1 is LGHNA, CDR2 YNFKEQ. V lost 4 bases, J lost 7 bases, and 6 bases stayed unmatched. CDR3 region: CASSRPGQFGYTF. CDR3 DNA sequence: TGTGCCAGCAGCCGTCCGGGACAGTTTGGCTACACCTTC.

This clonotype was counted many times. The J gene is TRBJ2-7, the V gene TRBV5-5; 14 bases fit TRBD2. Germline CDR1 reads SGHKS; CDR2 reads YYEKEE (reference sequence). V gave up 1 base and J gave up 7 bases; unmatched junction bases: 7. This CDR3 is 16 amino acids long. CDR3 in DNA: TGTGCCAGCAGCTTGCCGGGACTAGCGGGAGCTACAGAGCAGTACGTC. Protein sequence: CASSLPGLAGATEQYV.

There are many counts of this clonotype. The chain has TRBV24-1 and TRBJ2-1; 10 bases are shared with TRBD2. This CDR3 has 19 residues. Germline V gene sequence: CDR1 KGHDR, CDR2 SFDVKD. J gave up 2 bases and V 4 bases, and 13 bases lay outside the gene matches. The CDR3 loop is CATSEPTSGWGGAYNEQFF. The CDR3 DNA reads TGTGCCACCAGTGAACCGACTAGCGGGTGGGGAGGCGCCTACAATGAGCAGTTCTTC.

This clonotype was seen repeatedly, ten times or more. V usage is TRBV7-2 and J usage is TRBJ1-2; D is ambiguous. The V and J ends lost 6 bases and 5 bases respectively, with 16 bases between them. This CDR3 comprises 14 residues. The germline V gene encodes CDR1 SGHTA and CDR2 FQGNSA. CDR3 sequence: CASRVSRGPYGYTF. In DNA, the CDR3 is TGTGCCAGCAGGGTATCCCGGGGTCCGTATGGCTACACCTTC.

There are many counts of this clonotype. The gene calls are TRBV7-2 and TRBJ1-1; unclear D gene. The CDR3 length is 13 residues. Germline CDR1 SGHTA, CDR2 FQGNSA. V was trimmed by 5 bases and J by 11 bases, leaving 18 bases between them. The CDR3 DNA follows: TGTGCCAGCAGCGTAGAAAGAGGGCTCGTTGCTTTCTTT. As protein: CASSVERGLVAFF.

The V call is TRBV2, the J call TRBJ1-2, with 7 bases identical to TRBD1. This CDR3 has 14 amino acids. The V gene end was trimmed by 8 bases and the J gene end by 5 bases; junction bases not matched to a gene: 11. In germline, CDR1 is SNHLY, CDR2 FYNNEI. This chain's CDR3 is CASAGDSGLYGYTF. The CDR3 coding sequence is TGTGCCAGCGCTGGGGACAGCGGGCTATATGGCTACACCTTC.

This clonotype appeared many times. The V call is TRBV7-2, the J call TRBJ2-7; no clear D. The V end lost 4 bases, the J end lost 4 bases, and 14 bases lay between the germline ends. There are 14 residues in the CDR3. In germline, CDR1 is SGHTA, CDR2 FQGNSA. This chain's CDR3 is CASSSGSSQYEQYF. In DNA form, the CDR3 reads TGTGCCAGCAGCTCAGGTTCATCACAGTACGAGCAGTACTTC.

A few counts support this clonotype. This chain uses TRBV7-8 with TRBJ2-1; 9 bases line up with TRBD2. The junction had 5 bases not matched to a gene; V was cut back by 3 bases and J by 5 bases. The germline gives CDR1 SGHVS, CDR2 FQNEAQ. This CDR3 has 15 amino acids. For the CDR3, the DNA is TGTGCCAGCAGCTTCGCGGGAGGGCCAGACAATGAGCAGTTCTTC. Encoded protein: CASSFAGGPDNEQFF.

This clonotype was recorded a few times. The chain combines TRBV28 with TRBJ1-5, with 10 nucleotides matching TRBD1. The germline CDR1 and CDR2 sequences are MDHEN and SYDVKM. J was trimmed by 7 bases and V by 5 bases; bases with no gene match: 5. CDR3 length: 14 residues. CDR3: CASSRGTGEQPQHF. CDR3 sequence (DNA): TGTGCCAGCAGTCGTGGGACAGGGGAGCAGCCCCAGCATTTT.

This clonotype was counted between two and nine times. The genes are TRBV10-3 and TRBJ2-2; the D is unclear. Looked up from germline, CDR1 is ENHRY and CDR2 is SYGVKD. The length of the CDR3 is 12 residues. V lost 2 bases, J lost 5 bases, and 3 bases lay in between. CDR3 coding DNA: TGTGCCATCAGTGAGGGAACCGGGGAGCTGTTTTTT. It specifies CAISEGTGELFF.

This rearrangement joins TRBV11-2 to TRBJ2-7, with a weak D call TRBD2 (5 bases). Trimming stripped 2 bases from V and 6 bases from J, with 14 bases between. The germline V gene has CDR1 SGHAT and CDR2 FQNNGV. The CDR3 extends over 14 amino acids. The CDR3 reads CASSLLRGFSEQYV. CDR3 nucleotide sequence: TGTGCCAGCAGCTTACTACGAGGGTTTAGCGAGCAGTACGTC.